A single sample is the source of the 26 T cell receptor beta chains below, sequenced in a study of cytomegalovirus exposure and HLA in healthy donors. PCR used 60 Vbeta primers and 13 Jbeta primers. Profiling relied on immunoSEQ multiplex PCR, and the TCRdb table lists in-frame clones only, not all of them. The sample has some 170,000 clones; about three quarters are singletons. Sequencing input: PBMCs. These TCRs come from a man between 35 and 55 years old in good health and CMV-seropositive.

The chain has TRBV10-3 and TRBJ1-1; D might be TRBD1 (6 bases). The germline V and J ends were trimmed by 8 bases and 5 bases, with 21 bases remaining between them. The germline V gene has CDR1 ENHRY and CDR2 SYGVKD. CDR3 size: 15 residues. The DNA for the CDR3 is TGTGCCATCTCGTCGAGGGGGGGCGATGGGACTGAAGCTTTCTTT. It translates to CAISSRGGDGTEAFF.

The rearrangement uses TRBV29-1 and TRBJ1-1; no firm D call. The CDR3 consists of 14 residues. The ends were cut back, 5 bases at V and 0 bases at J, with 13 bases in the middle. Germline V gene data show CDR1 as SQVTM and CDR2 as ANQGSEA. CDR3 in DNA: TGCAGCGTTCAAAGGAGCAGTATGAACACTGAAGCTTTCTTT. Translation gives CSVQRSSMNTEAFF.

The sample holds a few counts of this clone. The chain combines TRBV29-1 with TRBJ1-2, with a weak D call TRBD1 (5 bases). CDR1 SQVTM and CDR2 ANQGSEA come from the germline V gene. V gave up 0 bases and J gave up 3 bases, with 11 bases separating them. This CDR3 is 14 amino acids long. CDR3 nucleotides: TGCAGCGTTGAAGACAGGGTAGGCGACTATGGCTACACCTTC. Translation gives CSVEDRVGDYGYTF.

The chain links TRBV29-1 to TRBJ1-1; 8 bases are shared with TRBD1. The junction had 5 bases not matched to a gene; V was cut back by 5 bases and J by 3 bases. The germline CDR1 and CDR2 sequences are SQVTM and ANQGSEA. CDR3 length equals 13 residues. The CDR3 here is CSVRQGMHTEAFF. The CDR3 nucleotides are TGCAGCGTTCGACAGGGGATGCACACTGAAGCTTTCTTT.

The genes are TRBV28 and TRBJ1-4; D gene unclear. The V end was cut by 6 bases, the J end by 8 bases, with 7 bases between. There are 11 residues in the CDR3. Germline CDR1 reads MDHEN; CDR2 reads SYDVKM. The CDR3 DNA follows: TGTGCCAGCAGAGCGCCGGAAAAACTGTTTTTT. Its protein product is CASRAPEKLFF.

With respect to this clone: Compared with germline, one end of the junction differs, possibly owing to a read error. V gene TRBV7-2 combines with J gene TRBJ2-5; 7 nucleotides agree with TRBD1. Germline V CDR1 and CDR2: SGHTA, FQGNSA. The CDR3 is 14 amino acids. CDR3 sequence reads: CANSLNRGKETQYF. The CDR3 region has the DNA TGTGCCAACAGCTTAAACAGGGGCAAAGAGACCCAGTACTTC.

V gene TRBV10-3 combines with J gene TRBJ2-1; 13 positions agree with TRBD2. The length of the CDR3 is 15 residues. With 8 bases clipped from V and 7 bases from J, the junction kept 8 bases outside the gene matches. The germline V gene has CDR1 ENHRY and CDR2 SYGVKD. The CDR3 coding sequence is TGTGCCATCCGGACTAGCGGGAGTATCGGGAATGAGCAGTTCTTC. This encodes CAIRTSGSIGNEQFF.

The rearrangement uses TRBV27 and TRBJ1-1; 11 nucleotides match TRBD1. The CDR3 consists of 15 residues. The V segment lost 4 bases and the J segment 5 bases; nucleotides outside the gene matches: 6. Germline V lookup: CDR1 MNHEY, CDR2 SMNVEV (reference sequence). CDR3 sequence: CASSYRDRGGTEAFF. CDR3 bases: TGTGCCAGCAGTTACCGGGACAGGGGGGGGACTGAAGCTTTCTTT.

This sequence joins TRBV6-5 and TRBJ1-3; D possibly corresponds to TRBD1 (6 bases). Trimming shortened V by 10 bases and J by 4 bases, and 20 bases separated the two germline ends. This CDR3 has 15 amino acids. Germline CDR1 reads MNHEY; CDR2 reads SVGAGI. The CDR3 reads CATTPYRTVGNTIYF. CDR3 DNA sequence: TGTGCCACCACCCCCTACCGGACAGTCGGAAACACCATATATTTT.

This chain links TRBV7-7 with TRBJ2-5; 13 nucleotides agree with TRBD2. CDR1 and CDR2 from the germline V gene are SSHAT and FNYEAQ (reference sequence). This CDR3 contains 15 residues. Losses at the gene ends were 5 bases for V and 4 bases for J; bases not matched to a gene: 4. The DNA of the CDR3 is TGTGCCAGCAGCCCGGGACTAGCGGGAAGAGAGACCCAGTACTTC. It codes for CASSPGLAGRETQYF.

The chain couples TRBV28 to TRBJ2-3; D might be TRBD1 (6 bases). The CDR3 extends over 15 amino acids. The V gene lost 8 bases and the J gene lost 2 bases, with 17 bases spanning the gap. The germline gives CDR1 MDHEN, CDR2 SYDVKM. The CDR3 reads CASAYSGASTDTQYF. The CDR3 DNA follows: TGTGCCAGCGCCTATTCAGGGGCGTCCACAGATACGCAGTATTTT. Based on the CDR3 plus reference TRBV28 and TRBJ2-3, the full variable domain is DVKVTQSSRYLVKRTGEKVFLECVQDMDHENMFWYRQDPGLGLRLIYFSYDVKMKEKGDIPEGYSVSREKKERFSLILESASTNQTSMYLCASAYSGASTDTQYFGPGTRLTVL.

The V call is TRBV5-1, the J call TRBJ2-1; 12 bases map to TRBD2. Trimming removed 4 bases from V and 5 bases from J; junction bases left unmatched: 4. Germline V CDR1 and CDR2: SGHRS, YFSETQ. CDR3 size: 15 residues. CDR3 sequence reads: CASSQLAGGDNEQFF. The DNA of the CDR3 is TGCGCCAGCAGCCAACTAGCGGGAGGAGACAATGAGCAGTTCTTC.

The chain couples TRBV6-1 to TRBJ2-7; 7 bases fit TRBD2. CDR1 and CDR2 from the germline V gene are MNHNS and SASEGT. This CDR3 has 14 amino acids. V lost 3 bases, J lost 0 bases, and 2 bases stayed unmatched. The CDR3 sequence: CASSEAGDSYEQYF. The CDR3 DNA is TGTGCCAGCAGTGAGGCGGGGGACTCCTACGAGCAGTACTTC.

This clone appeared a single time. V and J are TRBV29-1 and TRBJ2-7; maybe TRBD2 (5 bases). The V end lost 4 bases, the J end lost 7 bases, and 17 bases lay between the germline ends. The CDR3 is made up of 13 amino acids. The V gene's germline CDR1 is SQVTM and CDR2 ANQGSEA. CDR3 amino acids: CSVVTWTSKEQYF. CDR3 DNA sequence: TGCAGCGTTGTAACTTGGACTTCGAAGGAGCAGTACTTC.

The chain joins TRBV28 to TRBJ2-1; D is possibly TRBD1 (6 bases). Per the germline V gene, CDR1 is MDHEN and CDR2 is SYDVKM. Trimming pared 6 bases from V and 7 bases from J, leaving 16 bases between. The CDR3 loop spans 14 amino acids. The CDR3, as DNA: TGTGCCAGCAGCTTCGACAGGAGAGGTAATGAGCAGTTCTTC. This translates into CASSFDRRGNEQFF.

This clone has only a few counts. The chain recombines TRBV11-2 with TRBJ1-1; TRBD1 might be the D (5 bases). The germline CDR1 and CDR2 sequences are SGHAT and FQNNGV. This CDR3 region has 14 residues. V dropped 5 bases and J dropped 8 bases, with 18 bases sitting between them. CDR3 region: CASSIERLGQEAFF. The CDR3 coding sequence is TGTGCCAGCAGCATTGAACGCCTTGGACAAGAAGCTTTCTTT.

The rearrangement uses TRBV18 and TRBJ2-5, with 10 bases fitting TRBD2. The CDR3 is 15 amino acids. With V trimmed by 2 bases and J by 2 bases, 2 bases remained unmatched. Per the germline V gene, CDR1 is KGHSH and CDR2 is LQKENI. The CDR3 bases are TGTGCCAGCTCACCATGGACTAGCGGTCAAGAGACCCAGTACTTC. Its protein is CASSPWTSGQETQYF.

As for this clone: The junction shows a germline mismatch at one end, possibly a read error. The rearrangement joins TRBV6-1 to TRBJ2-7; 10 nucleotides line up with TRBD2. The CDR3 contains 14 residues. The germline V gene has CDR1 MNHNS and CDR2 SASEGT. CDR3 in amino acids: CASLGLAGAYGQYF. The CDR3 coding sequence is TGTGCCAGCCTCGGGCTAGCGGGAGCCTACGGGCAGTACTTC.

This clone was seen more than once but under ten times. The CDR3 nucleotides are TGTGCCAGCAGTGAGGCAGGTCAGCAGTTCTTC. Translated, it gives CASSEAGQQFF. The chain joins TRBV2 to TRBJ2-1; D is ambiguous. Trimming took off 3 bases at V and 11 bases at J, with 8 bases between the two ends. The germline V gene has CDR1 SNHLY and CDR2 FYNNEI. The CDR3 runs to 11 residues.

The chain links TRBV18 to TRBJ1-2; 9 bases fit TRBD1. The CDR3 consists of 16 residues. The V and J ends lost 6 bases and 5 bases, in that order; junction bases with no gene match: 13. Germline lookup yields CDR1 KGHSH and CDR2 LQKENI. CDR3 protein: CASSQGRDRVGYGYTF. The CDR3 DNA is TGTGCCAGCTCCCAAGGCCGGGACAGGGTCGGTTATGGCTACACCTTC. Combining the CDR3 with reference TRBV18 and TRBJ1-2 gives the whole variable domain NAGVMQNPRHLVRRRGQEARLRCSPMKGHSHVYWYRQLPEEGLKFMVYLQKENIIDESGMPKERFSAEFPKEGPSILRIQQVVRGDSAAYFCASSQGRDRVGYGYTFGSGTRLTVV.

The chain recombines TRBV28 with TRBJ2-1; weak D call: TRBD2 (6 bases). Germline V CDR1 and CDR2: MDHEN, SYDVKM. This CDR3 has 16 amino acids. The ends were cut back, 6 bases at V and 9 bases at J, with 24 bases in the middle. The CDR3 protein is CASRAGGAGILSEQFF. In DNA, the CDR3 is TGTGCCAGCAGGGCAGGCGGGGCGGGAATCTTGTCTGAGCAGTTCTTC.

V is TRBV14 and J is TRBJ2-5, with D possibly matching TRBD2 (6 bases). This CDR3 has 14 amino acids. Trimming shortened V by 5 bases and J by 0 bases, and 10 bases separated the two germline ends. Germline CDR1 SGHDN, CDR2 FVKESK. The CDR3 sequence is CASSAQRDQETQYF. CDR3 nucleotides: TGTGCCAGCAGCGCTCAGCGGGACCAAGAGACCCAGTACTTC.

The V gene is TRBV12-5, the J gene TRBJ1-1; the match to TRBD1 covers 7 bases. J gave up 0 bases and V 1 base, and 5 bases lay outside the gene matches. The CDR3 loop spans 16 amino acids. CDR1 and CDR2 (germline): LGHNT, FRNRAP. This CDR3 is CASGLDSTGVNTEAFF. The CDR3 DNA reads as TGTGCTAGTGGTTTGGATTCTACAGGGGTGAACACTGAAGCTTTCTTT.

The chain recombines TRBV5-1 with TRBJ2-5, with D possibly matching TRBD2 (6 bases). This CDR3 has 16 amino acids. Germline CDR1 is SGHRS and CDR2 is YFSETQ. Trimming pared 4 bases from V and 1 base from J, leaving 17 bases between. The CDR3 DNA is TGCGCCAGCAGCCTAACGGGGCCCGGGGGCCAAGAGACCCAGTACTTC. Translated, it gives CASSLTGPGGQETQYF.

This clone was recorded only once. The rearrangement uses TRBV28 and TRBJ1-2; D is perhaps TRBD1 (6 bases). Germline V gene data show CDR1 as MDHEN and CDR2 as SYDVKM. The CDR3 is 13 residues long. V was shortened by 3 bases and J by 8 bases, with 13 bases between the two germline ends. The CDR3 DNA reads TGTGCCAGCAGTTTGAAACAGGGAGGGGGCTACACCTTC. Protein product: CASSLKQGGGYTF.

The J gene is TRBJ2-1, the V gene TRBV19, with D possibly being TRBD2 (6 bases). With 4 bases removed from V and 1 base from J, the gap between germline ends came to 8 bases. CDR3 size: 14 residues. From germline, CDR1 is LNHDA and CDR2 SQIVND (reference sequence). Here the CDR3 reads CASSRGESYNEQFF. In DNA form, the CDR3 reads TGTGCCAGTAGTAGGGGGGAGTCCTACAATGAGCAGTTCTTC.